This TCR beta chain derives from a study of blood T cell repertoires in COVID-19. Study summary: Samples taken during acute and convalescent COVID-19 were collected in the United States, Italy and Spain. T cells, B-cell-depleted T cells, or PBMCs provided the cDNA or gDNA that served as material.

Profiling relied on immunoSEQ multiplex PCR, and the TCRdb table lists in-frame clones only, not all of them. The sample shows about 88,000 clones, over 65% of them seen only once. The germline V gene has CDR1 MNHEY and CDR2 SVGAGI. V lost 5 bases and J 10 bases, leaving 15 bases between the germline ends. CDR3 length equals 13 residues. This clone was recorded only once. Sequences were obtained from peripheral blood. The V and J genes are TRBV6-5 and TRBJ2-1; D is perhaps TRBD2 (6 bases). This sequence was found in a woman in her seventies with acute or convalescent COVID-19. The CDR3 protein is CASSPYPGDEQFF. The CDR3 bases are TGTGCCAGCAGTCCGTATCCGGGGGACGAGCAGTTCTTC.